Each of the 13 T cell receptor beta chains below was sequenced from the same sample in a study of shared clonotypes between healthy human individuals. The table came from immunoSEQ multiplex PCR; TCRdb's copy has only in-frame clones and leaves some out. The table shows about 580,000 clones, with nearly 98% occurring only once. CD45RO-negative, CCR7-positively selected cells formed the naive CD8 fraction, excluding terminally differentiated effector memory CD45RA+ cells. The sequenced sample consisted of naive CD8+ T cells sorted from blood. These receptors all stem from a man aged 25-45 years in good health.

The chain combines TRBV7-9 with TRBJ2-2, with D possibly TRBD2 on 5 matching bases. The CDR3 is made up of 17 amino acids. Germline-derived CDR1 and CDR2 are SEHNR and FQNEAQ (reference sequence). V was clipped by 5 bases and J by 5 bases, with 21 bases between them. The CDR3 sequence: CASSRMVSGIETGELFF. CDR3 coding DNA: TGTGCCAGCAGCCGCATGGTGTCGGGGATCGAAACCGGGGAGCTGTTTTTT.

In its sample, this clone was seen once. The J gene is TRBJ2-1, the V gene TRBV9; possibly TRBD1 for D (5 bases). Trimming shortened V by 4 bases and J by 4 bases, and 6 bases separated the two germline ends. Germline assignment: CDR1 SGDLS and CDR2 YYNGEE. The length of the CDR3 is 12 residues. As DNA, the CDR3 is TGTGCCAGCAGCCAGGGATACAATGAGCAGTTCTTC. Translation gives CASSQGYNEQFF.

This chain connects TRBV19 to TRBJ1-5; 7 bases are a match to TRBD1. V dropped 4 bases and J dropped 7; count of bases not matched to a gene: 16. CDR1 and CDR2 (germline): LNHDA, SQIVND (reference sequence). The CDR3 length is 17 residues. CDR3 residues: CASSTSTRDSRTQPQHF. The CDR3 nucleotides are TGTGCCAGTAGTACGTCAACAAGGGACAGCAGAACGCAGCCCCAGCATTTT. Full variable domain (remainder filled in from reference TRBV19 and TRBJ1-5): DGGITQSPKYLFRKEGQNVTLSCEQNLNHDAMYWYRQDPGQGLRLIYYSQIVNDFQKGDIAEGYSVSREKKESFPLTVTSAQKNPTAFYLCASSTSTRDSRTQPQHFGDGTRLSIL.

A note on this clone: Other nucleotide sequences from this sample produce the same CDR3. The chain has TRBV7-9 and TRBJ2-7, with 9 bases aligning to TRBD2. The CDR3 has 16 residues. Unmatched junction bases numbered 4, after V lost 0 bases and J lost 1 base. Germline CDR1 and CDR2: SEHNR and FQNEAQ (reference sequence). DNA of the CDR3: TGTGCCAGCAGCTTAGCGAGCGGGGGGTCGTCCTACGAGCAGTACTTC. This codes for CASSLASGGSSYEQYF.

The chain employs TRBV10-3 and TRBJ2-3, with D possibly being TRBD2 (6 bases). Per the germline V gene, CDR1 is ENHRY and CDR2 is SYGVKD. This CDR3 is 13 amino acids long. V lost 6 bases and J 2 bases, leaving 9 bases between the germline ends. The CDR3 protein is CAIRGGPTDTQYF. DNA of the CDR3: TGTGCCATCAGGGGGGGTCCCACAGATACGCAGTATTTT.

The gene calls are TRBV15 and TRBJ2-7; the D gene is possibly TRBD1 (6 bases). The V gene's germline CDR1 is LNHNV and CDR2 YYDKDF (reference sequence). Trimming stripped 0 bases from V and 5 bases from J, with 11 bases between. The CDR3 runs 14 residues. The chain's CDR3 is CATSRDRDRHEQYF. The CDR3 nucleotides read TGTGCCACCAGCAGAGACCGCGACAGGCACGAGCAGTACTTC.

This rearrangement joins TRBV7-6 to TRBJ2-1, with 13 bases identical to TRBD2. The V gene end was trimmed by 1 base and the J gene end by 9 bases; junction bases not matched to a gene: 6. The CDR3 is 16 amino acids. The V gene's germline CDR1 is SGHVS and CDR2 FNYEAQ. The CDR3 is CASSLVLAGGEGEQFF. The CDR3 bases are TGTGCCAGCAGCTTAGTACTAGCGGGAGGGGAGGGTGAGCAGTTCTTC. Using reference TRBV7-6 and TRBJ2-1 for the parts outside the CDR3, the full variable domain is GAGVSQSPRYKVTKRGQDVALRCDPISGHVSLYWYRQALGQGPEFLTYFNYEAQQDKSGLPNDRFSAERPEGSISTLTIQRTEQRDSAMYRCASSLVLAGGEGEQFFGPGTRLTVL.

J is TRBJ2-7 and V is TRBV6-6; 9 positions match TRBD1. Trimming at V came to 2 bases and at J to 7 bases, leaving 9 bases not matched to a gene. This CDR3 is built from 15 residues. The germline gives CDR1 MNHNY, CDR2 SVGAGI (reference sequence). The CDR3 DNA reads as TGTGCCAGCAGTTACCGGGGACAGGGTTTAGAGGAGCAGTACTTC. This sequence encodes CASSYRGQGLEEQYF.

The rearrangement uses TRBV4-1 and TRBJ1-4, with 7 bases that match TRBD1. This CDR3 contains 20 residues. The junction had 19 bases not matched to a gene; V was cut back by 4 bases and J by 2 bases. In germline, CDR1 is MGHRA, CDR2 YSYEKL. The CDR3: CASSRIAGTATSTTNEKLFF. Here the CDR3 DNA reads TGCGCCAGCAGCCGAATTGCCGGGACAGCAACTTCCACGACTAATGAAAAACTGTTTTTT.

The chain joins TRBV10-1 to TRBJ2-7; D is unresolved. Germline-derived CDR1 and CDR2 are WNHNN and SYGVQD (reference sequence). The V and J ends lost 0 bases and 4 bases respectively, with 10 bases between them. The CDR3 is 14 residues long. The CDR3: CASSESWQKYEQYF. The CDR3 DNA reads TGCGCCAGCAGTGAGTCTTGGCAAAAATACGAGCAGTACTTC.

The V gene is TRBV30, the J gene TRBJ1-1, with 7 positions matching TRBD1. This CDR3 spans 12 amino acids. CDR1 and CDR2 (germline): GTSNPN, SVGIG (reference sequence). V dropped 3 bases and J dropped 8; count of bases not matched to a gene: 6. The CDR3 reads CAWSGTAREAFF. The CDR3 DNA follows: TGTGCCTGGAGCGGGACAGCGCGAGAAGCTTTCTTT.

The chain links TRBV5-8 to TRBJ2-2, with D possibly matching TRBD1 (6 bases). Per the germline V gene, CDR1 is SGHTS and CDR2 is YDEGEE. The length of the CDR3 is 15 residues. V lost 4 bases and J lost 1, with 11 bases in between. DNA of the CDR3: TGTGCCAGCAGCGACCCGACAGGGAACACCGGGGAGCTGTTTTTT. Translated, it gives CASSDPTGNTGELFF.

The chain couples TRBV7-3 to TRBJ2-1; 11 nucleotides align to TRBD2. With 5 bases clipped from V and 5 bases from J, the junction kept 5 bases outside the gene matches. Germline CDR1 is SGHTA and CDR2 is FQGTGA. The CDR3 sequence is 15 residues long. CDR3 bases: TGTGCCAGCAGCGCGGGACTAGCGGAAAACAATGAGCAGTTCTTC. This translates into CASSAGLAENNEQFF.